This T cell receptor (beta chain) came from a study of blood T cell repertoires in COVID-19. Data came from immunoSEQ multiplex PCR; TCRdb stores just in-frame clones and leaves some out. This table has some 180,000 clones, about 80% appearing once. V trimming: 6 bases; J trimming: 4 bases; junction bases outside the gene matches: 6. Germline CDR1 is KGHSH and CDR2 is LQKENI. The CDR3 is 13 residues long. The chain joins TRBV18 to TRBJ2-7; TRBD1 aligns across 7 bases. The clonotype originates from a man aged 55 to 69 with acute or convalescent COVID-19. The material sequenced was peripheral blood. The CDR3 DNA follows: TGTGCCAGCTCCCTGACAGGGACGTACGAGCAGTACTTC. Translating it yields CASSLTGTYEQYF.